What follows are 18 T cell receptor beta chains derived from one specimen sequenced in a study of molecular identifiers for immune sequencing clone quantification. TCRdb fed the PCR reads into MiXCR, producing one record per CDR3 protein. Among about 640,000 distinct CDR3 sequences listed, around 20% were seen once. The sample comprised naive CD8+ T cells from blood, with Jurkat cell RNA spiked in. As for subset: FACS-sorted CD8+CD4-CCR7+CD45RA+ naive T cells. These receptors originate from a human donor in good health. Some libraries in this study had Jurkat cell RNA spiked in.

Details on this clonotype: A junction boundary mismatches the germline segment, possibly from a read error. This sequence joins TRBV6-2 or TRBV6-3 and TRBJ1-1; 7 nucleotides match TRBD1. The CDR3 has 16 amino acids. The V gene's germline CDR1 is MNHEY and CDR2 SVGEGT. Here the CDR3 reads CASSVQGPGSNTVAFF. The CDR3 nucleotides are TGTGCCAGCAGTGTACAGGGGCCTGGCTCGAACACTGTAGCTTTCTTT.

Only a few counts were recorded for this clonotype. V and J are TRBV4-3 and TRBJ1-2, with 7 bases aligning to TRBD1. Losses at the gene ends were 0 bases for V and 4 bases for J; bases not matched to a gene: 11. CDR1 is LGHNA, CDR2 YSLEER, per germline. The CDR3 length is 17 residues. The DNA for the CDR3 is TGCGCCAGCAGCCAAGATTTACAGGGGCGATCGGTCTATGGCTACACCTTC. It yields the protein CASSQDLQGRSVYGYTF.

This clonotype was seen more than once but under ten times. The chain links TRBV9 to TRBJ1-4; D not resolved. CDR3 length: 13 residues. Germline V gene lookup returns CDR1 SGDLS and CDR2 YYNGEE. V shed 3 bases and J shed 10 bases, with 13 bases lying between them. This CDR3 is CASSARHAGKLFF. In nucleotides, the CDR3 is TGTGCCAGCAGCGCCAGACACGCTGGAAAACTGTTTTTT.

The chain uses TRBV29-1 and TRBJ1-2; the D gene is possibly TRBD1 (5 bases). Trimming pared 0 bases from V and 5 bases from J, leaving 16 bases between. Germline-derived CDR1 and CDR2 are SQVTM and ANQGSEA. The length of the CDR3 is 15 residues. The CDR3 reads CSVEDGVGERYGYTF. In DNA form, the CDR3 reads TGCAGCGTTGAAGATGGAGTAGGGGAGCGGTATGGCTACACCTTC.

Ten or more counts support this clonotype. The genes are TRBV6-1 and TRBJ1-2; the match to TRBD1 covers 9 bases. Germline V lookup: CDR1 MNHNS, CDR2 SASEGT. The ends lost 2 bases at V and 2 bases at J; junction bases unmatched: 3. The CDR3 covers 15 residues. The CDR3 here is CASSEYDRGNYGYTF. DNA of the CDR3: TGTGCCAGCAGTGAATACGACAGGGGGAACTATGGCTACACCTTC.

Many counts were recorded for this clonotype. The junction departs from germline at one end; a sequencing error may be responsible. J is TRBJ2-7 and V is TRBV7-6, with D perhaps TRBD2 (5 bases). This CDR3 is built from 16 residues. Germline V gives CDR1 SGHVS, CDR2 FNYEAQ. The CDR3 DNA sequence: TGTGCCAGCAGCTTAGACGTAACCCCGGCGGGTCCTAAAAAGGGATTC. Its protein is CASSLDVTPAGPKKGF.

The table lists this clonotype with a few counts. The chain carries TRBV5-1 and TRBJ1-1, with TRBD1 identical over 7 bases. In germline, CDR1 is SGHRS, CDR2 YFSETQ. V was pared by 4 bases and J by 3 bases, with 21 bases of the junction left unmatched. The CDR3 runs 19 residues. The CDR3 loop reads CASSLRGARQGPGDTEAFF. CDR3 DNA sequence: TGCGCCAGCAGCCTCAGGGGCGCGCGACAGGGTCCGGGGGACACTGAAGCTTTCTTT. Combining the CDR3 with reference TRBV5-1 and TRBJ1-1 gives the whole variable domain KAGVTQTPRYLIKTRGQQVTLSCSPISGHRSVSWYQQTPGQGLQFLFEYFSETQRNKGNFPGRFSGRQFSNSRSEMNVSTLELGDSALYLCASSLRGARQGPGDTEAFFGQGTRLTVV.

The chain uses TRBV12-3 or TRBV12-4 and TRBJ1-3; a weak D match, TRBD1 (5 bases). The CDR3 runs 14 residues. V was cut by 8 bases and J by 2 bases, with 13 bases left in between. In DNA form, the CDR3 reads TGTGCCAGCCTGGGGCTAAGCCCTGGAAACACCATATATTTT. This codes for CASLGLSPGNTIYF.

This clonotype was seen many times. The CDR3 DNA is TGTGCCAGCAGCTCCAACCGGGACACCATCACTGAAGCTTTCTTT. Residues: CASSSNRDTITEAFF. The J gene is TRBJ1-1, the V gene TRBV7-9; D possibly corresponds to TRBD1 (6 bases). The V end was cut by 4 bases, the J end by 4 bases, with 16 bases between. Germline V CDR1 and CDR2: SEHNR, FQNEAQ (reference sequence). The CDR3 sequence is 15 residues long.

Points on this clonotype: This may stem from a read error, because a much larger clone lies one nucleotide away. The chain's CDR3 is CASSSGRGQETQYF. The CDR3 bases are TGTGCCAGCAGTTCTGGCAGGGGCCAAGAGACCCAGTACTTC. The V call is TRBV12-3 or TRBV12-4, the J call TRBJ2-5, with a possible D match to TRBD1 (6 bases). V lost 4 bases to trimming and J lost 1 base, with 10 bases between them. CDR3 length: 14 residues.

Note on this clonotype: At one of its ends the junction is not consistent with the germline gene, which may arise from a read error. The V and J genes are TRBV27 and TRBJ1-6, with D tentatively TRBD1 (6 bases). The CDR3 totals 17 residues. Germline lookup yields CDR1 MNHEY and CDR2 SMNVEV (reference sequence). CDR3 region: CASSLGSSGDYNPPLHF. The CDR3 bases are TGTGCCAGCAGTTTGGGGTCGTCAGGGGACTATAATCCACCCCTCCACTTT.

In its sample, this clonotype was seen a few times. This chain links TRBV19 with TRBJ2-2, with 7 positions matching TRBD1. Trimming removed 3 bases from V and 5 bases from J; junction bases left unmatched: 0. CDR3 length equals 13 residues. Germline CDR1 is LNHDA and CDR2 is SQIVND (reference sequence). The CDR3 region has the DNA TGTGCCAGTAGTATGGGACAGACCGGGGAGCTGTTTTTT. This translates into CASSMGQTGELFF.

This clonotype was found many times. The chain links TRBV12-3 or TRBV12-4 to TRBJ1-5; TRBD1 matches 7 bases. Trimming took 10 bases from V and 4 from J; bases not matched to a gene: 10. The CDR3 loop spans 14 amino acids. The CDR3 region has the DNA TGTGCCACCAGCCCTGGGACAGTTAATCAGCCCCAGCATTTT. Encoded protein: CATSPGTVNQPQHF.

In this sample, this clonotype turned up many times. The chain links TRBV14 to TRBJ2-6; no clear D gene. The CDR3 has 17 residues. Trimming cost V 3 bases and J 2 bases, with 14 bases left between them. CDR1 and CDR2 from the germline V gene are SGHDN and FVKESK. CDR3 sequence reads: CASSQVFIGPGANVLTF. The CDR3 region has the DNA TGTGCCAGCAGCCAGGTCTTTATAGGGCCTGGGGCCAACGTCCTGACTTTC.

J is TRBJ1-1 and V is TRBV27; TRBD1 might be the D (5 bases). V dropped 5 bases and J dropped 9 bases, with 13 bases sitting between them. The germline CDR1 and CDR2 sequences are MNHEY and SMNVEV (reference sequence). The CDR3 covers 12 residues. Here the CDR3 DNA reads TGTGCCAGCAGTCAGCCCGGGACGCAAGCTTTCTTT. Translation: CASSQPGTQAFF.

There are many counts of this clonotype. V is TRBV12-3 or TRBV12-4 and J is TRBJ2-3; no definite D call. V was clipped by 6 bases and J by 3 bases, with 10 bases between them. The CDR3 runs 13 residues. The CDR3: CASSIWSTDTQYF. CDR3 sequence (DNA): TGTGCCAGCAGCATTTGGTCTACAGATACGCAGTATTTT.

Notes on this clonotype: A clone one base away is much larger, so this may be a read error. The chain couples TRBV4-1 to TRBJ2-3, with D perhaps TRBD1 (5 bases). Trimming removed 1 base from V and 3 bases from J, with 20 bases in between. The CDR3 has 18 amino acids. The germline V gene has CDR1 MGHRA and CDR2 YSYEKL. The CDR3 region is CASSQGAFTHAGTDTQYF. The DNA of the CDR3 is TGCGCCAGCAGCCAAGGAGCCTTTACGCACGCAGGGACAGATACGCAGTATTTT.

This clonotype has more than one count but fewer than ten. The chain combines TRBV18 with TRBJ2-1; D not resolved. Deletions cut 2 bases from V and 8 bases from J, with 7 bases between. The CDR3 has 12 amino acids. Germline V gene sequence: CDR1 KGHSH, CDR2 LQKENI. CDR3 DNA sequence: TGTGCCAGCTCACCAGAACCCCATGAGCAGTTCTTC. Amino acids: CASSPEPHEQFF.